This T cell receptor (beta chain) appears in the sequencing data of a study of blood T cell repertoires in COVID-19. Germline lookup yields CDR1 SGHDT and CDR2 YYEEEE. The CDR3 totals 14 residues. The junction had 4 bases not matched to a gene; V was cut back by 4 bases and J by 4 bases. Assay used: immunoSEQ multiplex PCR; TCRdb lists only in-frame clones, some missing. The sample yields around 250,000 clones, about nine tenths seen once. Sequences were obtained from PBMCs or T cells enriched from blood (not recorded which). The sequence was collected from a man between 18 and 35 years old who had recovered from COVID-19. V and J are TRBV5-6 and TRBJ1-2, with TRBD1 identical over 10 bases. This chain's CDR3 is CASSPGTGAYGYTF. CDR3 nucleotides: TGTGCCAGCAGCCCCGGGACAGGGGCCTATGGCTACACCTTC.